Reported below is one TCR beta chain. The sample belongs to a study of T cells in women clearing cervical HPV infection. Profiled with immunoSEQ multiplex PCR; TCRdb holds only in-frame clones, not every one. Recorded here are about 39,000 clones; the top ten clones represent roughly 5%. The source of this sequence is a woman between 18 and 69 years old with a cervical HPV16 infection that either progressed to CIN3+ or cleared (not recorded which). Material: blood buffy coat.

The covered CDR3 bases are TGTGCCAGCAGCTCAGGACAGGACACCGGGGAG. Translated, it gives CASSSGQDTGE. The entire CDR3 sequence reads CASSSGQDTGELFF. The chain employs TRBV7-7 and TRBJ2-2, with 7 bases identical to TRBD1. The read terminates 3 residues before the CDR3 end, so the remaining end is supplied by the germline J gene. V lost 4 bases to trimming and J lost 3 bases; unmatched junction nucleotides: 2. CDR1 and CDR2 (germline): SSHAT, FNYEAQ (reference sequence). The CDR3 runs 14 residues. Full variable domain (missing parts from reference TRBV7-7 and TRBJ2-2): GAGVSQSPRYKVTKRGQDVTLRCDPISSHATLYWYQQALGQGPEFLTYFNYEAQPDKSGLPSDRFSAERPEGSISTLTIQRTEQRDSAMYRCASSSGQDTGELFFGEGSRLTVL.